This TCR beta chain was documented in a study of T cell responses to AZD1222 COVID-19 vaccine. This clone has only one observation. The CDR3 contains 14 residues. The ends lost 2 bases at V and 2 bases at J; junction bases unmatched: 1. Germline loops: CDR1 SGDLS, CDR2 YYNGEE. The data were produced by immunoSEQ multiplex PCR, yet TCRdb's version contains in-frame clones alone and is incomplete. The table records about 88,000 clones, just over 90% of them present only once. The material sequenced was peripheral blood, taken 28 days after the second AZD1222 dose. The chain combines TRBV9 with TRBJ2-7; 10 positions agree with TRBD1. The TCR comes from an adult who received the AZD1222 COVID-19 vaccine. The CDR3 DNA reads as TGTGCCAGCAGCGTCGGGACAGGGGCCTACGAGCAGTACTTC. Translating gives CASSVGTGAYEQYF.